The 3 T cell receptor beta chains below come from one sample, sequenced in a study of STAT5B mutations in CD4+ large granular lymphocyte leukemia. Assay: immunoSEQ multiplex PCR; the TCRdb copy retains only in-frame clones and omits some. The table records fewer than 50,000 clones, about four fifths of them present only once. The specimen sequenced was CD4+ T cells from blood buffy coats. The receptors originated from a human donor in good health.

The chain joins TRBV5-1 to TRBJ2-5; weak D call: TRBD2 (6 bases). The V end was cut by 4 bases, the J end by 2 bases, with 12 bases between. The V gene's germline CDR1 is SGHRS and CDR2 YFSETQ. The CDR3 has 14 amino acids. CDR3 coding DNA: TGCGCCAGCAGCATGGGAGGTCGGCAAGAGACCCAGTACTTC. Residues: CASSMGGRQETQYF.

This sequence joins TRBV9 and TRBJ2-3, with 11 bases that match TRBD2. Germline lookup yields CDR1 SGDLS and CDR2 YYNGEE. With 4 bases clipped from V and 5 bases from J, the junction kept 6 bases outside the gene matches. This CDR3 is built from 15 residues. CDR3 residues: CASSYTGTSGDTQYF. In DNA form, the CDR3 reads TGTGCCAGCAGCTATACCGGGACTAGCGGAGATACGCAGTATTTT.

With respect to this clone: The sample has other DNA sequences that encode this CDR3 too. The chain carries TRBV5-1 and TRBJ1-6; D might be TRBD1 (5 bases). CDR1 and CDR2 from the germline V gene are SGHRS and YFSETQ. V was cut by 0 bases and J by 9 bases, with 13 bases left in between. CDR3 length equals 15 residues. The CDR3 loop reads CASSLAGGTGSPLHF. CDR3 sequence (DNA): TGCGCCAGCAGCTTGGCAGGTGGAACAGGTTCACCCCTCCACTTT. Full variable domain (rest looked up from reference TRBV5-1 and TRBJ1-6): KAGVTQTPRYLIKTRGQQVTLSCSPISGHRSVSWYQQTPGQGLQFLFEYFSETQRNKGNFPGRFSGRQFSNSRSEMNVSTLELGDSALYLCASSLAGGTGSPLHFGNGTRLTVT.